This T cell receptor beta chain was recovered during a study of vaccination and CD4 T cells after COVID-19. On the study more broadly: Overlapping peptides covering the spike proteins of SARS-CoV-2, HCoV-NL63, HCoV-OC43 and HCoV-229E were added to stimulate cells. Cultures acting as controls obtained a CEFX pool, an HIV-1 Nef pool, or no peptide.

Sequencing of the DNA from cultured CD4+ T cells was carried out with the Oncomine TCR Beta short-read assay. In this case, cultured CD4+ T cells provided the extracted genomic DNA. From the PCR reads, TCRdb called clonotypes with MiXCR, one entry per CDR3 protein. The table lists several thousand distinct CDR3 sequences, around 30% of them singletons. Treatment noted: approximately 9-day PBMC culture with coronavirus spike peptide pools or control peptides (ViraFEST assay). Ahead of the COVID-19 pandemic (2011-2018), the CD4+ T cells of the unexposed donor were collected. The CDR3 has 17 amino acids. Germline lookup yields CDR1 SGHRS and CDR2 YFSETQ. With 0 bases removed from V and 1 base from J, the gap between germline ends came to 16 bases. Notes on this clonotype: Its antigen remains unidentified.

The sample consisted of CD4+ T cells from blood, cultured in vitro. This clonotype was sampled from a human donor in good health. The chain links TRBV5-1 to TRBJ2-5; D call uncertain. In DNA form, the CDR3 reads TGCGCCAGCAGCTTGGCCGAAAATCGTAGAGGCCAAGAGACCCAGTACTTC. As protein: CASSLAENRRGQETQYF.